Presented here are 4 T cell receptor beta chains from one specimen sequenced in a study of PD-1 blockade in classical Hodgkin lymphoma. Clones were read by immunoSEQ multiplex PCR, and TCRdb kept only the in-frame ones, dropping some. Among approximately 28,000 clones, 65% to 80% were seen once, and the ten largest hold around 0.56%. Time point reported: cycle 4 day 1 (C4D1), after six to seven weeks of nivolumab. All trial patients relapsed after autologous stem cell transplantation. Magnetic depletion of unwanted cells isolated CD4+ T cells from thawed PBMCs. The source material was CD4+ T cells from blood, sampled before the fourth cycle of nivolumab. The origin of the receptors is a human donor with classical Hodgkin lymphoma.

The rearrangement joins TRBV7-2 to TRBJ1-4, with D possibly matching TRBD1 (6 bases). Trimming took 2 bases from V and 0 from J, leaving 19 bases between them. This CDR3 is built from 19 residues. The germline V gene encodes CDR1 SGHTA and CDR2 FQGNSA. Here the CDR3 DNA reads TGTGCCAGCAGCTTAAAGGGGGGCCCCCACTATGCAACTAATGAAAAACTGTTTTTT. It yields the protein CASSLKGGPHYATNEKLFF.

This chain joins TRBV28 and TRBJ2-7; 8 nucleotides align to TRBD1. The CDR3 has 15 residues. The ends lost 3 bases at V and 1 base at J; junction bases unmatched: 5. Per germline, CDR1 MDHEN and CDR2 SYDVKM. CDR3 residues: CASSFPGQDSYEQYF. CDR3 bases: TGTGCCAGCAGTTTCCCGGGACAGGATTCCTACGAGCAGTACTTC.

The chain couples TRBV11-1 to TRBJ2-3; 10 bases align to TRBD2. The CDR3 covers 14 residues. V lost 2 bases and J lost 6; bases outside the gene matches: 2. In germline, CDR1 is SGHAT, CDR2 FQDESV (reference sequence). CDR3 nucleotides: TGTGCCAGCAGCTTAAATAGCGGGAGGGATACGCAGTATTTT. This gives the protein CASSLNSGRDTQYF.

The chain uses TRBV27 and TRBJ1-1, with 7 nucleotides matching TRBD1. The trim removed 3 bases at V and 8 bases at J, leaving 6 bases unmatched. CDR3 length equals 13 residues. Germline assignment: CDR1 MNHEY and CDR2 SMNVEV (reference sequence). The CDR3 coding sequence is TGTGCCAGCAGTTTCCGAGTAGGGGGCGAAGCTTTCTTT. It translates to CASSFRVGGEAFF.